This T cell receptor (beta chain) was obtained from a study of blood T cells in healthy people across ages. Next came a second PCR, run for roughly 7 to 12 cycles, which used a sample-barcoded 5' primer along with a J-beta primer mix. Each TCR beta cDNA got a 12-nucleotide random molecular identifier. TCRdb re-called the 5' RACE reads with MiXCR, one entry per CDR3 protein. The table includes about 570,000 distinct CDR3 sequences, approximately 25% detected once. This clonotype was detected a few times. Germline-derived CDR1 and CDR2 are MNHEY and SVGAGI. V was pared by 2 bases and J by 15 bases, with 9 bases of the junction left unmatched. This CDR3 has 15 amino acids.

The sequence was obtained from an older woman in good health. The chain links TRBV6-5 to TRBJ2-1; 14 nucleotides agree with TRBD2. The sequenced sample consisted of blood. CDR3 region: CASSYDTQTSGGVFF. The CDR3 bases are TGTGCCAGCAGTTACGACACTCAGACTAGCGGGGGGGTGTTCTTC.